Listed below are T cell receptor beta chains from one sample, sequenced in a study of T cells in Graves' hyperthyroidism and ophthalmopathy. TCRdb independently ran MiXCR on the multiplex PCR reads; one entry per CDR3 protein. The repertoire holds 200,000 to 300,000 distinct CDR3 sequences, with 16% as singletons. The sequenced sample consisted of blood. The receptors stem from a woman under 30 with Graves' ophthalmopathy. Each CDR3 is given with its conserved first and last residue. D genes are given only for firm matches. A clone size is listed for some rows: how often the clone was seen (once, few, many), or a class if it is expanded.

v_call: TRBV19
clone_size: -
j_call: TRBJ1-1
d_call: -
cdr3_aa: CATSDRTPEAFF
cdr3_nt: TGTGCCACCTCAGACAGGACCCCTGAAGCTTTCTTT

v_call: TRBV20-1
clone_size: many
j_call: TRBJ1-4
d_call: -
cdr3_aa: CSAHDPGTNEKLFF
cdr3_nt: TGCAGTGCCCACGACCCGGGCACTAATGAAAAACTGTTTTTT

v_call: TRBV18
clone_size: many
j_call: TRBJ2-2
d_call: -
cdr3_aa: CASSPLRGPTGELFF
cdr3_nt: TGTGCCAGCTCACCATTAAGGGGACCCACCGGGGAGCTGTTTTTT

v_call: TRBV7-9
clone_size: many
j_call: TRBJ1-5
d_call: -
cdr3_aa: CASSLVGPGVSNQPQHF
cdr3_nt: TGTGCCAGCAGCTTAGTTGGACCAGGGGTGAGCAATCAGCCCCAGCATTTT

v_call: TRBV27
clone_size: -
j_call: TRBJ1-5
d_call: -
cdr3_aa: CASSSGTGNQPQHF
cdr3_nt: TGTGCCAGCAGTTCGGGGACGGGCAATCAGCCCCAGCATTTT

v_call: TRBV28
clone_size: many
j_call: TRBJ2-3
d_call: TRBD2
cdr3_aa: CAINSGGTDTQYF
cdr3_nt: TGTGCCATTAATAGCGGGGGCACAGATACGCAGTATTTT

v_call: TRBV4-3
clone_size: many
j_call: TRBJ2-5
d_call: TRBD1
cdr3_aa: CASSQTHRGSRTQYF
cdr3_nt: TGCGCCAGCAGCCAGACCCACAGGGGCAGTCGGACCCAGTACTTC

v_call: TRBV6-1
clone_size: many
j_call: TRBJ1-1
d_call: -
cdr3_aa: CASSGGDRSLEAFF
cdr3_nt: TGTGCCAGCAGTGGTGGAGACCGATCATTAGAAGCTTTCTTT

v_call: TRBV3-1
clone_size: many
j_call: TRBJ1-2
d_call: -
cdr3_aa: CASRGVFGYTF
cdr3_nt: TGTGCCAGCAGGGGGGTTTTTGGCTACACCTTC

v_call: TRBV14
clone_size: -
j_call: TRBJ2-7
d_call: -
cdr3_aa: CASSQEAGEQYF
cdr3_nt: TGTGCCAGCAGCCAAGAGGCGGGCGAGCAGTACTTC

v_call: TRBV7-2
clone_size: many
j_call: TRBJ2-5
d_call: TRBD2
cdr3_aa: CASSLAFVVAGVETQYF
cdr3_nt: TGTGCCAGCAGCTTAGCCTTCGTGGTAGCGGGAGTTGAGACCCAGTACTTC

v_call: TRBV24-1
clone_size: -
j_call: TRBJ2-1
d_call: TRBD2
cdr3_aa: CATSRGTSGRYEQFF
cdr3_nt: TGTGCCACCAGCAGAGGGACTAGCGGGAGGTATGAGCAGTTCTTC

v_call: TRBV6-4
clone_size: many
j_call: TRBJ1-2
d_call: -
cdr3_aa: CASSAADPSYGYTF
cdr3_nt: TGTGCCAGCAGTGCGGCGGACCCTAGCTATGGCTACACCTTC